Listed below are T cell receptor beta chains from one sample, sequenced in a study of vaccination effects on CD4 cells after COVID-19. The method was immunoSEQ multiplex PCR; TCRdb's version includes in-frame clones alone and lacks a portion of them. The top ten clones hold 10% to 13% of a sample with some 30,000 clones, 72% of them seen once. These receptors are not linked to any known antigen. Sequencing used CD4+ T cells from PBMCs cultured with SARS-CoV-2 spike peptides, obtained before COVID-19 vaccination. The receptors stem from a human donor who received a COVID-19 vaccine. The CDR3 runs from the conserved cysteine through the conserved F or W. The order of the fields is clone size, V gene, J gene, D gene, CDR3 protein, CDR3 DNA. The D gene is left open where the match is weak. Some rows mark clone size as missing; the rest say once, few, many or name a class of expanded clone.

>-|TRBV10-1|TRBJ1-4|-
CASSEFLGEDLFF
TGCGCCAGCAGTGAGTTCCTTGGCGAGGATTTGTTTTTT
>once|TRBV19|TRBJ2-3|TRBD2
CASKLAGAPTDTQYF
TGTGCCAGTAAACTAGCGGGGGCCCCCACAGATACGCAGTATTTT
>-|TRBV3-1/TRBV3-2|TRBJ1-2|-
CASSRRSGGYGYTF
TGTGCCAGCAGCAGGAGGTCAGGAGGGTATGGCTACACCTTC
>-|TRBV20-1|TRBJ1-1|-
CSAAPMAEAFF
TGCAGTGCTGCCCCTATGGCTGAAGCTTTCTTT
>-|TRBV10-1|TRBJ2-3|TRBD2
CASSDGTSQTDTQYF
TGCGCCAGCAGTGATGGGACTAGCCAAACAGATACGCAGTATTTT
>once|TRBV6-4|TRBJ1-2|-
CASSDDGGVNGYTF
TGTGCCAGCAGTGACGATGGGGGAGTAAATGGCTACACCTTC
>-|TRBV3-1/TRBV3-2|TRBJ1-4|TRBD1
CASSQAGTGFKKLFF
TGTGCCAGCAGCCAAGCCGGGACAGGGTTTAAAAAACTGTTTTTT
>-|TRBV21-1|TRBJ1-2|-
CASETMTGYTF
TGTGCCAGCGAGACAATGACTGGCTACACCTTC
>-|TRBV5-6|TRBJ2-5|-
CASSFGPAETQYF
TGTGCCAGCAGCTTTGGGCCCGCAGAGACCCAGTACTTC
>-|TRBV9|TRBJ1-2|-
CASSLADGTYGNGYTF
TGTGCCAGCAGCCTTGCAGACGGGACCTATGGTAATGGCTACACCTTC
>few|TRBV2|TRBJ1-2|TRBD1
CASSAGQGFLGGYTF
TGTGCCAGCAGTGCGGGACAGGGTTTTTTGGGTGGCTACACCTTC
>-|TRBV11-2|TRBJ1-2|-
CASSLVGTTNYGYTF
TGTGCCAGCAGCTTAGTGGGGACAACTAACTATGGCTACACCTTC
>-|TRBV5-1|TRBJ1-1|-
CASSLYGEMSNTEAFF
TGCGCCAGCAGCTTGTACGGGGAAATGTCGAACACTGAAGCTTTCTTT
>-|TRBV14|TRBJ2-7|-
CASSQDLVTYEQYF
TGTGCCAGCAGCCAAGACCTAGTAACCTACGAGCAGTACTTC
>once|TRBV6-4|TRBJ2-2|-
CASSARRGNTGELFF
TGTGCCAGCAGTGCAAGGCGGGGGAACACCGGGGAGCTGTTTTTT
>-|TRBV7-8|TRBJ2-2|-
CASSLPHNTGELFF
TGTGCCAGCAGCCTCCCGCATAACACCGGGGAGCTGTTTTTT
>-|TRBV7-9|TRBJ1-6|TRBD1
CASSSGTGYYNSPLHF
TGTGCCAGCAGCTCCGGGACAGGGTACTATAATTCACCCCTCCACTTT
>-|TRBV29-1|TRBJ1-2|-
CSVGRAGYGYTF
TGCAGCGTTGGGAGGGCAGGCTATGGCTACACCTTC
>-|TRBV6-5|TRBJ1-2|TRBD1
CASTGSTGPYGYTF
TGTGCCAGCACAGGATCGACAGGGCCATATGGCTACACCTTC
>once|TRBV2|TRBJ2-5|-
CASNLGNQETQYF
TGTGCCAGCAATCTGGGGAACCAAGAGACCCAGTACTTC
>-|TRBV5-1|TRBJ2-5|-
CASSLEAGRETQYF
TGCGCCAGCAGCTTGGAGGCGGGGAGAGAGACCCAGTACTTC
>-|TRBV11-3|TRBJ2-5|-
CASSLVGRSETQYF
TGTGCCAGCAGCTTAGTTGGTAGATCGGAGACCCAGTACTTC
>-|TRBV7-8|TRBJ1-6|-
CASSLESGHNSPLHF
TGTGCCAGCAGCTTAGAGTCCGGCCATAATTCACCCCTCCACTTT
>once|TRBV3-1/TRBV3-2|TRBJ2-7|-
CASSQDRGTQYEQYF
TGTGCCAGCAGCCAAGATCGCGGAACCCAATACGAGCAGTACTTC
>-|TRBV6-5|TRBJ2-7|TRBD1
CASSSPGQKYEQYF
TGTGCCAGCAGTTCACCGGGACAGAAATACGAGCAGTACTTC
>-|TRBV4-2|TRBJ1-2|-
CASSQDKTATNYGYTF
TGTGCCAGCAGCCAAGATAAGACCGCCACTAACTATGGCTACACCTTC
>once|TRBV2|TRBJ2-5|TRBD2
CASIEGGLADLETQYF
TGTGCCAGCATCGAGGGGGGACTAGCGGATTTGGAGACCCAGTACTTC